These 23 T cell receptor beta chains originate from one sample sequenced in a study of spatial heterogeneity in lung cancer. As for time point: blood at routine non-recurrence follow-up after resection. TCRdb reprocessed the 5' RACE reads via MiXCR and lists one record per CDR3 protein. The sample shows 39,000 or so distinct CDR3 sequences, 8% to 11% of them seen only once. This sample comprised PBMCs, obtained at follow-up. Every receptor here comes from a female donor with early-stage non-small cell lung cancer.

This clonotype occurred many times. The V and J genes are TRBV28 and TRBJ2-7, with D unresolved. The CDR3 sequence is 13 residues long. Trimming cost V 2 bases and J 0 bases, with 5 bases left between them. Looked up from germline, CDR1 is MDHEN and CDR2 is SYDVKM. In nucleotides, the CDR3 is TGTGCCAGCAGTTTAAGGAGCTCCTACGAGCAGTACTTC. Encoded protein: CASSLRSSYEQYF.

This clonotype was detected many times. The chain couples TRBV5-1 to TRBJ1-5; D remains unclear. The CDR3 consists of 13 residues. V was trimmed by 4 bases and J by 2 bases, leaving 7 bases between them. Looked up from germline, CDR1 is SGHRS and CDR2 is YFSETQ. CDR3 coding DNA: TGCGCCAGCAGCCCTGCGGGCAATCAGCCCCAGCATTTT. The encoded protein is CASSPAGNQPQHF.

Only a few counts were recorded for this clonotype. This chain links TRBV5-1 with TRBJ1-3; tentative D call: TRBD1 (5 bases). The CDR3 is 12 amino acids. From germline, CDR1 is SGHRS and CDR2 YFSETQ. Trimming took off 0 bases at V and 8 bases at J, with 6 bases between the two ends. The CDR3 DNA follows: TGCGCCAGCAGCTTGGAGGGGCACACCATATATTTT. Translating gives CASSLEGHTIYF.

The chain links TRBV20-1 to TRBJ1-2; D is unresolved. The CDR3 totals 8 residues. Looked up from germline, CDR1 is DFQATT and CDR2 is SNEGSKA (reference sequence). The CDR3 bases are TGCAGAAGAGAGGGCTACACCTTC. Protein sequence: CRREGYTF.

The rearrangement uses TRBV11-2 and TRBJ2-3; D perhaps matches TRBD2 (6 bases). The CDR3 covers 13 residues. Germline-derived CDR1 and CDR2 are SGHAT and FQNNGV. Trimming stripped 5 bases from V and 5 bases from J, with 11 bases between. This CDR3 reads CASSLGLVDTQYF. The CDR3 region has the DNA TGTGCCAGCAGCCTGGGACTTGTAGATACGCAGTATTTT.

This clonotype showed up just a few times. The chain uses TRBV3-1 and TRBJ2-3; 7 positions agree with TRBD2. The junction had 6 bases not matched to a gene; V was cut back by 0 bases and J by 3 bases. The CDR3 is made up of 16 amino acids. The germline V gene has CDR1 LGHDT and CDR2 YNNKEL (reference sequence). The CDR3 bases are TGTGCCAGCAGCCAAGATCCTAGCGGAGCGACAGATACGCAGTATTTT. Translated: CASSQDPSGATDTQYF.

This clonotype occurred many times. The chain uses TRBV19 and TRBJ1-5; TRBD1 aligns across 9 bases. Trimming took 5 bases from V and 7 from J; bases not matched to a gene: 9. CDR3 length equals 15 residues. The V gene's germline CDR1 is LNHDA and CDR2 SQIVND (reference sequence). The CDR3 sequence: CASSPGTGQGQPQHF. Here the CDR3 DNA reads TGTGCCAGTAGTCCAGGGACAGGGCAAGGCCAGCCCCAGCATTTT.

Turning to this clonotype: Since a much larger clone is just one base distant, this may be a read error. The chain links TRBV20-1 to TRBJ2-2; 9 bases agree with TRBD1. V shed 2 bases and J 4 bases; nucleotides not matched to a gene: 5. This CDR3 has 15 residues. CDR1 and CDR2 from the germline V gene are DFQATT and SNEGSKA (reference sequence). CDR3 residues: CSARPGTGSTGELFF. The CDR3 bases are TGCAGTGCTAGACCAGGGACAGGGAGCACCGGGGAGCTGTTTTTT.

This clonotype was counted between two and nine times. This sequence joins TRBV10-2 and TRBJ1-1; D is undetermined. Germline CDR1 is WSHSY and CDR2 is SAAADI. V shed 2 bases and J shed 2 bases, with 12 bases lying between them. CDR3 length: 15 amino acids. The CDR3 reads CASSEPLAGNTEAFF. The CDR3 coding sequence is TGCGCCAGCAGTGAGCCCCTTGCAGGCAACACTGAAGCTTTCTTT.

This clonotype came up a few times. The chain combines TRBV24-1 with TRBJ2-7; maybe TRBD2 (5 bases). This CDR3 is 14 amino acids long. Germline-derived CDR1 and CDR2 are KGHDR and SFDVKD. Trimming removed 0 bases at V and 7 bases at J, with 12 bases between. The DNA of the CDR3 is TGTGCCACCAGTGATTTGAACCAGCCGGGAGAGCAGTACTTC. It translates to CATSDLNQPGEQYF.

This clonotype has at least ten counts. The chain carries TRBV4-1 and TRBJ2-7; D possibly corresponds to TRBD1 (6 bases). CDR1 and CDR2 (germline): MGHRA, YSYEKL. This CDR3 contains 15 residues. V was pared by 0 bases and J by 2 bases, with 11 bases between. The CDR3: CASSQEQSGAYEQYF. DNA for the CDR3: TGCGCCAGCAGCCAAGAACAGTCAGGGGCCTACGAGCAGTACTTC.

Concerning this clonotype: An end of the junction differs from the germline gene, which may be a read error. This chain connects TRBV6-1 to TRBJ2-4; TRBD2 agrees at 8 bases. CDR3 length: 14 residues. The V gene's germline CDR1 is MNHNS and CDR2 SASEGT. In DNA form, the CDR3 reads TGTGCCAGCAGTGAATGGCCGACGGGGGCGGGGGGTTGGTTC. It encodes CASSEWPTGAGGWF.

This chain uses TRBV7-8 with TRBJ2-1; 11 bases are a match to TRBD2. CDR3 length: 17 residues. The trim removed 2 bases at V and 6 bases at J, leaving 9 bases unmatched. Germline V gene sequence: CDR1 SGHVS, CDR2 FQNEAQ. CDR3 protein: CASSLPASGGRGNEQFF. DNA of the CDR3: TGTGCCAGCAGCTTACCAGCTAGCGGGGGGCGCGGCAATGAGCAGTTCTTC.

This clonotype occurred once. For the CDR3, the DNA is TGTGCCAGCAGCTTAGTGGGGACTATTCACACCGGGGAGCTGTTTTTT. This translates into CASSLVGTIHTGELFF. This rearrangement joins TRBV7-2 to TRBJ2-2; 7 nucleotides match TRBD2. Germline V CDR1 and CDR2: SGHTA, FQGNSA. The CDR3 loop spans 16 amino acids. V lost 1 base to trimming and J lost 3 bases; unmatched junction nucleotides: 5.

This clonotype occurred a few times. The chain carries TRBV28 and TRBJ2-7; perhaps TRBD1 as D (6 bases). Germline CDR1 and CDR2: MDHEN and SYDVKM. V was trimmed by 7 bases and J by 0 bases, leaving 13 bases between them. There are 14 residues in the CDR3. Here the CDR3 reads CASTGRGVSYEQYF. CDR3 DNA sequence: TGTGCCAGCACCGGCAGGGGAGTCTCCTACGAGCAGTACTTC. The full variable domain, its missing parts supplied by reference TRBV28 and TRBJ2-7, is DVKVTQSSRYLVKRTGEKVFLECVQDMDHENMFWYRQDPGLGLRLIYFSYDVKMKEKGDIPEGYSVSREKKERFSLILESASTNQTSMYLCASTGRGVSYEQYFGPGTRLTVT.

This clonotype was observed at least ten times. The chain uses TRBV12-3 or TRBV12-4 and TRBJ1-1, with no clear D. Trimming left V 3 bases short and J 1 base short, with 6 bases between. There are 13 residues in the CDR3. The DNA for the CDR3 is TGTGCCAGCAGTTTTGGTCAGAACACTGAAGCTTTCTTT. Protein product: CASSFGQNTEAFF.

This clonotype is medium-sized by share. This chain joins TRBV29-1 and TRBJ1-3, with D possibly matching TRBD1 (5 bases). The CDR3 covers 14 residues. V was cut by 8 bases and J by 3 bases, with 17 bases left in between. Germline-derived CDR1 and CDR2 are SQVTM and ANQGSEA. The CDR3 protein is CSTRRRAGGNTIYF. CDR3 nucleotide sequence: TGCAGCACCCGCCGCAGGGCAGGTGGAAACACCATATATTTT.

Written as DNA, the CDR3 is TGTGCAACTGGGGAAGCTTTCTTT. It encodes CATGEAFF. V gene TRBV14 combines with J gene TRBJ1-1; D unclear. Per the germline V gene, CDR1 is SGHDN and CDR2 is FVKESK. CDR3 length: 8 residues.

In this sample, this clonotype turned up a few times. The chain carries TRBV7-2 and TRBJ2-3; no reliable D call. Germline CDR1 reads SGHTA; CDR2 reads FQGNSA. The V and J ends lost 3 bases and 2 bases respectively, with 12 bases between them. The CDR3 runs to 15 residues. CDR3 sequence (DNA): TGTGCCAGCAGCTTGAGTTGGACCACCACAGATACGCAGTATTTT. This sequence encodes CASSLSWTTTDTQYF.

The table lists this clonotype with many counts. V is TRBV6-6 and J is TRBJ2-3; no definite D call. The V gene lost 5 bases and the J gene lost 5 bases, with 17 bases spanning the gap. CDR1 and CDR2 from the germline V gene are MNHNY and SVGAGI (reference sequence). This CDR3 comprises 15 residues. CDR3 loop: CASSAPKSAGDTQYF. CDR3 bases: TGTGCCAGCAGTGCTCCCAAGAGCGCTGGAGATACGCAGTATTTT.

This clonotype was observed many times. The CDR3 is CASSLFGDAQYGYTF. In DNA form, the CDR3 reads TGTGCCAGCAGCCTTTTTGGTGACGCTCAATATGGCTACACCTTC. The genes are TRBV7-2 and TRBJ1-2; D uncertain. CDR3 size: 15 residues. Germline-derived CDR1 and CDR2 are SGHTA and FQGNSA. V was cut by 5 bases and J by 5 bases, with 18 bases left in between.

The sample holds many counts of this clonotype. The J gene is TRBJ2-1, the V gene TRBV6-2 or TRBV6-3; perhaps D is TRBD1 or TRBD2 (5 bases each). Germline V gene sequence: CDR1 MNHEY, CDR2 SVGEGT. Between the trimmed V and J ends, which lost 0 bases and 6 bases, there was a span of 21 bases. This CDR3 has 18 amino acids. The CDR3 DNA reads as TGTGCCAGCAGTTACTCCCAAGGGCCGGGACCCCTGGCCAATGAGCAGTTCTTC. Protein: CASSYSQGPGPLANEQFF.

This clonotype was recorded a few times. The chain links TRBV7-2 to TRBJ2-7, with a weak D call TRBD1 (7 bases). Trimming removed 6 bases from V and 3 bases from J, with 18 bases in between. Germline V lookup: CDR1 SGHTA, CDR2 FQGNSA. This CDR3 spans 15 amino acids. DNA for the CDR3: TGTGCCAGCAGGGAGGGGGCAGGTGCTATCTACGAGCAGTACTTC. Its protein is CASREGAGAIYEQYF.